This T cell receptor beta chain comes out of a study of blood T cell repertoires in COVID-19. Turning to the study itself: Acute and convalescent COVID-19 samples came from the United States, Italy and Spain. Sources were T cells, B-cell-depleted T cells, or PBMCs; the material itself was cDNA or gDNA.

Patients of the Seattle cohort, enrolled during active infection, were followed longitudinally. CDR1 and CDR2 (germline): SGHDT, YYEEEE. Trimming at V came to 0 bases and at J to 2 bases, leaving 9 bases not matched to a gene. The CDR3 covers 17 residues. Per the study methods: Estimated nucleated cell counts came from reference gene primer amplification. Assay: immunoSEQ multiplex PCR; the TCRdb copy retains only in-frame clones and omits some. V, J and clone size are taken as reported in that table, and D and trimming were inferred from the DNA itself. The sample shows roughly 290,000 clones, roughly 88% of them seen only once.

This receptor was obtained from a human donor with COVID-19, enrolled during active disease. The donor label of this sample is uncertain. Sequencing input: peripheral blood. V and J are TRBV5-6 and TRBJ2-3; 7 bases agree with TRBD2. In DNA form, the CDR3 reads TGTGCCAGCAGCTTGGTGTCTAGCGGATTTGCCACAGATACGCAGTATTTT. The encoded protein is CASSLVSSGFATDTQYF.